Sequencing of this T cell receptor beta chain was carried out in a study of blood T cell repertoires in COVID-19. The participants were between about 18 and 90 years old and came from 20 to 30 US areas. Cohort allocation depended upon clinical history that participants reported. What the recovered Cohort 3 donors had was two negative PCRs, clearance, or symptom resolution. Per the original data handling: Counts of nucleated cells, estimated from reference gene primer amplification, were obtained. Sequencing was performed with immunoSEQ multiplex PCR; in TCRdb, only in-frame clones are kept and a portion is missing. That table furnishes V, J and clone size, whereas the DNA furnished D and trimming. The data show 250,000 to 350,000 clones, roughly 85% seen once. Sequencing used PBMCs or T cells enriched from blood (not recorded which). The sequence derives from a woman aged 25 to 45 who had recovered from COVID-19.

The CDR3 DNA follows: TGTGCCAGCAGCTATCACACAGGGGGGTACGAGCAGTACTTC. The encoded protein is CASSYHTGGYEQYF. The gene calls are TRBV7-2 and TRBJ2-7; 8 nucleotides align to TRBD1. The junction had 6 bases not matched to a gene; V was cut back by 4 bases and J by 4 bases. This CDR3 is built from 14 residues. CDR1 and CDR2 from the germline V gene are SGHTA and FQGNSA.